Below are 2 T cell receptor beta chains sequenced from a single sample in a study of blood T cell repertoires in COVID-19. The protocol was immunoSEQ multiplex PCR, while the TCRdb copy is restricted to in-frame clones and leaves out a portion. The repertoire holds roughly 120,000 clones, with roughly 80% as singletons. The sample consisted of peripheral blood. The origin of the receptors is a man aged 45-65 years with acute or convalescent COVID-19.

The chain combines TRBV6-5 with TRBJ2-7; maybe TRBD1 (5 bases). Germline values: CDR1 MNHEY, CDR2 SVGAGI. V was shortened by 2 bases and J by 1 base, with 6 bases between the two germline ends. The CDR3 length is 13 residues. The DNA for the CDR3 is TGTGCCAGCAGTTACGACAGTTCCTACGAGCAGTACTTC. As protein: CASSYDSSYEQYF.

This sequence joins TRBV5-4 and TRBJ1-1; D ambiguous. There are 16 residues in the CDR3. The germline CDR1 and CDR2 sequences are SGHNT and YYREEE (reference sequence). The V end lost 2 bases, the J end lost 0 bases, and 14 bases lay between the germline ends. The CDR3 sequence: CASSFKRLSLNTEAFF. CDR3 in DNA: TGTGCCAGCAGCTTTAAGAGGCTCTCCTTGAACACTGAAGCTTTCTTT.